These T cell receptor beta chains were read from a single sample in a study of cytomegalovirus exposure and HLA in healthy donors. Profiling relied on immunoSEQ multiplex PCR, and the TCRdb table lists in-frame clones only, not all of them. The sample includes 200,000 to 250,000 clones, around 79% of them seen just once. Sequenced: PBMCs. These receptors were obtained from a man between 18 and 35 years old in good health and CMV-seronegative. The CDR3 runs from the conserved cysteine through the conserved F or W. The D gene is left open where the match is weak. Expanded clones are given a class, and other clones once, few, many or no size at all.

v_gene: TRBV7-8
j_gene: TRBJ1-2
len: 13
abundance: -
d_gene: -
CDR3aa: CASSLADSYGYTF
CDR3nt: TGTGCCAGCAGCTTAGCGGACAGCTATGGCTACACCTTC

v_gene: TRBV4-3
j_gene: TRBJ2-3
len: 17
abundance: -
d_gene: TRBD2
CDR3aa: CASSQDSPSGRTDTQYF
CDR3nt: TGCGCCAGCAGCCAAGATTCGCCTAGCGGACGCACAGATACGCAGTATTTT

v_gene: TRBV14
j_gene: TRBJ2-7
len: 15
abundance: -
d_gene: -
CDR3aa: CASSLKRHAEDEQYF
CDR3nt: TGTGCCAGCAGCCTAAAGAGGCATGCTGAAGACGAGCAGTACTTC

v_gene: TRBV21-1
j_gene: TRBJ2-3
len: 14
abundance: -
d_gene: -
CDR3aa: CASSTSGSTDTQYF
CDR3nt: TGTGCCAGCAGCACTAGCGGGAGCACAGATACGCAGTATTTT

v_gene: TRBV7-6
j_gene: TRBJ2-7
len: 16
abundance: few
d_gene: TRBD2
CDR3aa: CASSVGTSGRLHEQYF
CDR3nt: TGTGCCAGCAGCGTGGGGACTAGCGGGAGACTCCACGAGCAGTACTTC

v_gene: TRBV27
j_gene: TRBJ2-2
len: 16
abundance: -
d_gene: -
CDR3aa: CASSFSGRSHTGELFF
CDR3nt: TGTGCCAGCAGTTTTTCCGGGAGATCCCATACCGGGGAGCTGTTTTTT

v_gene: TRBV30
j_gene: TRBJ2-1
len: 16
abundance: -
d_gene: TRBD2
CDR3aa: CAWSVRWREGPNEQFF
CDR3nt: TGTGCCTGGAGTGTACGGTGGCGGGAGGGCCCCAATGAGCAGTTCTTC

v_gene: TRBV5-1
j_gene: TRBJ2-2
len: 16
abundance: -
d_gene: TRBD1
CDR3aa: CASSFWTGANTGELFF
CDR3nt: TGCGCCAGCAGCTTCTGGACAGGGGCGAACACCGGGGAGCTGTTTTTT

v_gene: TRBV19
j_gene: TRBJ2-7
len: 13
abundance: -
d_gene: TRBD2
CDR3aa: CASMRRGGYEQYF
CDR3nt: TGTGCCAGTATGAGGCGGGGGGGATACGAGCAGTACTTC

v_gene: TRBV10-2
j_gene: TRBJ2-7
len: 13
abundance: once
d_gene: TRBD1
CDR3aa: CASSEQGANEQYF
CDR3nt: TGCGCCAGCAGTGAGCAGGGGGCGAACGAGCAGTACTTC